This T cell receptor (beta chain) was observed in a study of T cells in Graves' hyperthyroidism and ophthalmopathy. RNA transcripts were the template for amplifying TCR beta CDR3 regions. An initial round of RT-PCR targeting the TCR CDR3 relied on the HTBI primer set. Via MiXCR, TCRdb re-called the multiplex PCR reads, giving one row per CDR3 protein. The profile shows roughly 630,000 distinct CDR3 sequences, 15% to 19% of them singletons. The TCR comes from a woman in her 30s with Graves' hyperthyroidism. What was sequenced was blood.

CDR3 sequence (DNA): TGCGCCAGCAGCGCCCCGCGGGGAGCCAACTCACCCCTCCACTTT. Protein: CASSAPRGANSPLHF. The chain links TRBV4-1 to TRBJ1-6; no definite D call. The length of the CDR3 is 15 residues. Germline CDR1 is MGHRA and CDR2 is YSYEKL. V lost 5 bases and J 10 bases, leaving 18 bases between the germline ends.